The sequence of this T cell receptor (beta chain) was determined in a study of blood T cell repertoires in COVID-19. In the case of this clone: Other DNA sequences in the same sample also yield this CDR3.

Trimming left V 2 bases short and J 8 bases short, with 11 bases between. This CDR3 comprises 14 residues. Germline V CDR1 and CDR2: SGDLS, YYNGEE. Measured with immunoSEQ multiplex PCR; TCRdb has only the in-frame clones, and not every one. Among around 190,000 clones listed, more than 75% were seen once. This clonotype originated in a woman aged 45-59 years with acute COVID-19. V and J are TRBV9 and TRBJ1-6; D gene uncertain. The sample comprised PBMCs or T cells enriched from blood (not recorded which). The CDR3 nucleotides read TGTGCCAGCAGCGTGAGCAGGCGGGATTCACCCCTCCACTTT. Amino acid sequence: CASSVSRRDSPLHF.